These T cell receptor beta chains were read from a single sample in a study of spatial heterogeneity in lung cancer. In TCRdb, the 5' RACE reads were re-called with MiXCR into one record per CDR3 protein. The table includes 20,000 to 25,000 distinct CDR3 sequences, roughly 4.5% detected once. The input for sequencing was PBMCs, taken at surgery. Receptor source: a male donor with early-stage non-small cell lung cancer. CDR3s include the opening cysteine and the closing phenylalanine or tryptophan. The size entry is marked missing in some rows and otherwise reads once, few, many or a size class.

CDR3aa	j_gene	abundance	v_gene
CASLPDANTGELFF	TRBJ2-2	many	TRBV2
CASSWTLSNQPQHF	TRBJ1-5	medium-sized	TRBV7-2
CSAYWGTSGRTGELFF	TRBJ2-2	few	TRBV20-1
CASSPGTGQSYEQYF	TRBJ2-7	many	TRBV6-5
CSVDREIGTDTQYF	TRBJ2-3	medium-sized	TRBV29-1
CATSEVYTEAFF	TRBJ1-1	many	TRBV2
CASTKLTEGAGSYNEQFF	TRBJ2-1	many	TRBV27
CASSPPDGTYEQYF	TRBJ2-7	many	TRBV28
CASSFYGDTDTQYF	TRBJ2-3	NA	TRBV27
CASHKRDYEQYF	TRBJ2-7	NA	TRBV27
CASTSGTAYNEQFF	TRBJ2-1	NA	TRBV12-3/TRBV12-4
CASRGTGKTQYF	TRBJ2-5	NA	TRBV6-5
CASSLFVESSYNEQFF	TRBJ2-1	many	TRBV12-3/TRBV12-4
CASRDFYYGYTF	TRBJ1-2	many	TRBV9
CASSPPTSGAAKYF	TRBJ2-5	few	TRBV7-9
CASSLAVSGSARYTF	TRBJ1-2	many	TRBV5-1
CASSLRTVNSPLHF	TRBJ1-6	NA	TRBV12-3/TRBV12-4
CASSLKSSGNTIYF	TRBJ1-3	many	TRBV19
CASSSNRGSNEKLFF	TRBJ1-4	NA	TRBV7-8
CASSYSGRGEKLFF	TRBJ1-4	many	TRBV6-6
CASRSGVDNYGYTF	TRBJ1-2	many	TRBV7-9
CASSRGQAPNYGYTF	TRBJ1-2	many	TRBV6-5
CSARSPSYEQYF	TRBJ2-7	many	TRBV20-1
CASSPQRRNTGELFF	TRBJ2-2	many	TRBV6-2/TRBV6-3
CASSLKGTGYNEQFF	TRBJ2-1	many	TRBV27
CATTNGGQPQHF	TRBJ1-5	many	TRBV28
CSAEPITDTQYF	TRBJ2-3	many	TRBV20-1
CASSLSASSNQPQHF	TRBJ1-5	many	TRBV12-3/TRBV12-4
CASSPGLAHNEQFF	TRBJ2-1	many	TRBV7-3
CASSLKAKGEQYF	TRBJ2-7	many	TRBV7-9
CATSSRGSGANVLTF	TRBJ2-6	many	TRBV15
CASSVGSSNTQYF	TRBJ2-3	medium-sized	TRBV9